Sequencing of this T cell receptor beta chain was carried out in a study of T-cell reconstitution after alpha-beta-depleted transplantation in children. As it was prepared, the TCRbeta library received unique molecular identifiers. TCRdb recomputed calls from the PCR reads with MiXCR, one row per CDR3 protein. The repertoire holds 750,000 to 950,000 distinct CDR3 sequences, with roughly 15% as singletons. V lost 3 bases, J lost 4 bases, and 13 bases lay in between. The germline gives CDR1 DFQATT, CDR2 SNEGSKA (reference sequence). This CDR3 is 14 amino acids long. This clonotype has just a few counts.

This material consisted of PBMCs, mostly from graft donor cells, taken 360 days after TCRalphabeta/CD19-depleted stem cell transplant. This clonotype was sampled from a male patient aged 10-17 years who had a stem cell transplant for acute lymphoblastic leukemia, so the T cells may come from the graft donor. The J gene is TRBJ1-5, the V gene TRBV20-1, with D unresolved. CDR3 in amino acids: CSASGQPRNQPQHF. CDR3 coding DNA: TGCAGTGCTAGCGGGCAGCCAAGAAATCAGCCCCAGCATTTT.